Following are 10 T cell receptor beta chains from one sample sequenced in a study of T cell responses to AZD1222 COVID-19 vaccine. Profiled with immunoSEQ multiplex PCR; TCRdb holds only in-frame clones, not every one. Seen here are 79,000 or so clones, 89% observed once, and the top ten hold 5.3%. The sequencing used peripheral blood, collected 28 days after the second AZD1222 dose. Source of these receptors: an adult who received the AZD1222 COVID-19 vaccine.

V and J are TRBV28 and TRBJ1-2, with TRBD1 as a possible D gene (6 bases). Looked up from germline, CDR1 is MDHEN and CDR2 is SYDVKM. Deletions cut 8 bases from V and 8 bases from J, with 18 bases between. This CDR3 is built from 13 residues. The CDR3 sequence is CASGRARGLGYTF. For the CDR3, the DNA is TGTGCCAGCGGGCGCGCGCGGGGGCTCGGCTACACCTTC.

The chain links TRBV4-1 to TRBJ1-6; maybe TRBD1 (5 bases). The V end lost 4 bases, the J end lost 7 bases, and 23 bases lay between the germline ends. CDR1 MGHRA and CDR2 YSYEKL come from the germline V gene. The CDR3 covers 18 residues. CDR3 amino acids: CASSRSARDDFENSPLHF. Here the CDR3 DNA reads TGCGCCAGCAGCCGTAGCGCCAGGGACGATTTTGAAAATTCACCCCTCCACTTT.

The V and J genes are TRBV5-4 and TRBJ2-1; a possible D gene is TRBD2 (5 bases). V shed 4 bases and J shed 9 bases, with 20 bases lying between them. This CDR3 comprises 15 residues. Germline V gene data show CDR1 as SGHNT and CDR2 as YYREEE (reference sequence). This CDR3 is CASSPPEGTNSEQFF. The CDR3 DNA is TGTGCCAGCAGCCCCCCCGAGGGAACCAATAGTGAGCAGTTCTTC.

The rearrangement uses TRBV2 and TRBJ1-5, with TRBD1 identical over 9 bases. With 5 bases clipped from V and 2 bases from J, the junction kept 7 bases outside the gene matches. Germline assignment: CDR1 SNHLY and CDR2 FYNNEI. CDR3 length equals 16 residues. This chain's CDR3 is CASSRDRAYGNQPQHF. The CDR3 bases are TGTGCCAGCAGTCGGGACAGGGCTTACGGCAATCAGCCCCAGCATTTT.

CDR3 in DNA: TGTGCCTGGGGGCACCTACAGGGAAACGAGCAGTACTTC. Translating it yields CAWGHLQGNEQYF. The chain recombines TRBV30 with TRBJ2-7, with D perhaps matching TRBD1 (6 bases). The ends were cut back, 5 bases at V and 5 bases at J, with 16 bases in the middle. Germline V CDR1 and CDR2: GTSNPN, SVGIG (reference sequence). The CDR3 extends over 13 amino acids.

This clone was seen only once. The chain joins TRBV6-2 or TRBV6-3 to TRBJ1-6; 8 positions agree with TRBD1. Per the germline V gene, CDR1 is MNHEY and CDR2 is SVGEGT. After removal of 2 bases from V and 7 bases from J, the junction contained 7 bases not matched to a gene. This CDR3 has 16 residues. This chain's CDR3 is CASSYDRGIPNSPLHF. As DNA, the CDR3 is TGTGCCAGCAGTTACGACAGGGGAATTCCAAATTCACCCCTCCACTTT.

The chain uses TRBV10-1 and TRBJ1-3; D is unresolved. Trimming took 5 bases from V and 0 from J, leaving 11 bases between them. Germline lookup yields CDR1 WNHNN and CDR2 SYGVQD (reference sequence). This CDR3 has 15 residues. CDR3: CASSQDGHSGNTIYF. CDR3 sequence (DNA): TGCGCCAGCAGTCAAGACGGGCACTCTGGAAACACCATATATTTT.

The rearrangement joins TRBV3-1 (or the pseudogene TRBV3-2) to TRBJ1-5; D unresolved. This CDR3 is built from 13 residues. Trimming stripped 0 bases from V and 5 bases from J, with 5 bases between. CDR1 and CDR2 (germline): LGHDT, YNNKEL (reference sequence). The CDR3 sequence: CASSQDRYQPQHF. The CDR3 DNA reads TGTGCCAGCAGCCAAGATCGCTATCAGCCCCAGCATTTT.

In its sample, this clone was seen a few times. This sequence joins TRBV6-4 and TRBJ2-1, with 11 bases identical to TRBD2. After removal of 0 bases from V and 6 bases from J, the junction contained 1 base not matched to a gene. This CDR3 comprises 15 residues. Germline assignment: CDR1 MRHNA and CDR2 SNTAGT. CDR3 nucleotide sequence: TGTGCCAGCAGTGACTCTAGCGGGGGGGCCAATGAGCAGTTCTTC. This sequence encodes CASSDSSGGANEQFF.

The chain recombines TRBV6-5 with TRBJ1-5; the D is unclear. With 5 bases removed from V and 7 bases from J, the gap between germline ends came to 12 bases. This CDR3 contains 13 residues. The germline V gene encodes CDR1 MNHEY and CDR2 SVGAGI. The CDR3 coding sequence is TGTGCCAGCAGTCCGGCCGGTCCCCAGCCCCAGCATTTT. It yields the protein CASSPAGPQPQHF.